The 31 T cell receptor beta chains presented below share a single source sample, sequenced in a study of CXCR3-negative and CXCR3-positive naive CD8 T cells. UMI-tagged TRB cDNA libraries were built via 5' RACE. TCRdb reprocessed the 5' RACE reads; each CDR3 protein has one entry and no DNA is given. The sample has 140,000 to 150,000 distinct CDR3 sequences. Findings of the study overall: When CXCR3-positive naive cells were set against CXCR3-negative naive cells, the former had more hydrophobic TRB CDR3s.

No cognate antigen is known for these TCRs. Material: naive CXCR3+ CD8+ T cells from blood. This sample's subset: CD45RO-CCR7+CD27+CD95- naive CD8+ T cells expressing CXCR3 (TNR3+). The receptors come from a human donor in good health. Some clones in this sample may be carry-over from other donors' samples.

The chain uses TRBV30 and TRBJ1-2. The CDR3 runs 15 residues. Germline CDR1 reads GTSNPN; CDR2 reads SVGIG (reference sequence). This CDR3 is CAWSDDLPVIYGYTF.

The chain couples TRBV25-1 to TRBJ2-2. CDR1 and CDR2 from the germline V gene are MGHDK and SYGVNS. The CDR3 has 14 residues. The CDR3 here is CATTTMGNTGELFF.

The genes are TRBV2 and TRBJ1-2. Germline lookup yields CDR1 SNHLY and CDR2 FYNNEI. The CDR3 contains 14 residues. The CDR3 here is CASSPLMESYGYTF.

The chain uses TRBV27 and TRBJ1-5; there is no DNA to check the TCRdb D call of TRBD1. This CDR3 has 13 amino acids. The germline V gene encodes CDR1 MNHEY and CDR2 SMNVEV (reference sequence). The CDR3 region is CASSWVRDQPQHF.

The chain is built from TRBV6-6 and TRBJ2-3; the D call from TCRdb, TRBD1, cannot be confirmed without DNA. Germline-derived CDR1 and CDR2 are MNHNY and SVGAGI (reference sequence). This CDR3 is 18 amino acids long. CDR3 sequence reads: CASSPPLGGDPPGDTQYF.

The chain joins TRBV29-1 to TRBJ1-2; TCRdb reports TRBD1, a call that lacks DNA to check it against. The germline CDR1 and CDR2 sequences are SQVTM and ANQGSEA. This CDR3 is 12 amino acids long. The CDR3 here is CSVTGGAYGYTF.

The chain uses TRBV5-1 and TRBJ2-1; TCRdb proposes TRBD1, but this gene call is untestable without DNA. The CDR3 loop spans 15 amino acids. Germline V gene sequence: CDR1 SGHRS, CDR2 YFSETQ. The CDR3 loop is CASSTGQGGGNEQFF.

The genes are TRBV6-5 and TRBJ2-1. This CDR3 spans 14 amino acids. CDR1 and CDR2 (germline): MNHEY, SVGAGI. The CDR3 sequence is CASSYSDKYNEQFF.

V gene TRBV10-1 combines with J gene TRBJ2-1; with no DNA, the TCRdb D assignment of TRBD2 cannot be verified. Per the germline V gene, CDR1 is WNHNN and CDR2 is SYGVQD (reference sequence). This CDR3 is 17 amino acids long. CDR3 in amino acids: CASSESTASWVSNEQFF.

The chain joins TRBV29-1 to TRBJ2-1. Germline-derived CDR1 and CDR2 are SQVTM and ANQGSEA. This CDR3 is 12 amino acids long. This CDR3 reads CSSRGSYNEQFF.

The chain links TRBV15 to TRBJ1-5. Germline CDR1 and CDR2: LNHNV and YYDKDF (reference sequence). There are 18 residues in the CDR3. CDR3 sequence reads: CATSNELARPLSNQPQHF.

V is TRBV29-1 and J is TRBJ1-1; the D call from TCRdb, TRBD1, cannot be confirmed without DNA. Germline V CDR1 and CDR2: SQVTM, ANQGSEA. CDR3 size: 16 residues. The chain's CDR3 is CSVSPFLQGSATEAFF.

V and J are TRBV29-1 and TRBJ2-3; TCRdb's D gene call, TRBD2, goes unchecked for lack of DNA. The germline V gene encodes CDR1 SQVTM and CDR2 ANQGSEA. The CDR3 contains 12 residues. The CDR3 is CSALREPDTQYF.

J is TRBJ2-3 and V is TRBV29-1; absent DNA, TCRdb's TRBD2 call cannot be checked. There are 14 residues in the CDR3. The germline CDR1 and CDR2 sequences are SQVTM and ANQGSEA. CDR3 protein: CSAGLEGVLDTQYF.

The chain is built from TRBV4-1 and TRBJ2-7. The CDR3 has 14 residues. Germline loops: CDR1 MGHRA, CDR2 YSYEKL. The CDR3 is CASSQVNSIYEQYF.

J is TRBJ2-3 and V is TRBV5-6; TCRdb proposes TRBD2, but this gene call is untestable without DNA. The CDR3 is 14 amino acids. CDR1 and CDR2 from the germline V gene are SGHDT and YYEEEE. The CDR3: CASSIAGVADTQYF.

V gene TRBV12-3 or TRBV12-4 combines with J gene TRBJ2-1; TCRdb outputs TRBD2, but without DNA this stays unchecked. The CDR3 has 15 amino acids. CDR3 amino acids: CASSPAETRNNEQFF.

The CDR3 sequence is CSVEAPGHSYEQYF. The chain is built from TRBV29-1 and TRBJ2-7; the D call of TRBD1 rests on TCRdb alone, since no DNA is present to check it. There are 14 residues in the CDR3. Germline CDR1 SQVTM, CDR2 ANQGSEA.

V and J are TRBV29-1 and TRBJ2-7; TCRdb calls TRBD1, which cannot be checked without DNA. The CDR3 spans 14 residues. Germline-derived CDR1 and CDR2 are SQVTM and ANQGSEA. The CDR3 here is CSVETGDSHYEQYF.

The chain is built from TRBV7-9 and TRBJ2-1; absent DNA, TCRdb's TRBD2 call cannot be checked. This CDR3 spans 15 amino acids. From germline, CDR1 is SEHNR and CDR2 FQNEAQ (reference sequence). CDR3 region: CASSSLLAADNEQFF.

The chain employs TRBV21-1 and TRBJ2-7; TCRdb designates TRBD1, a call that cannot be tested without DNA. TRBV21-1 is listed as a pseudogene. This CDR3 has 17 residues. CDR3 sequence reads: CASSKAGWGRTSYEQYF.

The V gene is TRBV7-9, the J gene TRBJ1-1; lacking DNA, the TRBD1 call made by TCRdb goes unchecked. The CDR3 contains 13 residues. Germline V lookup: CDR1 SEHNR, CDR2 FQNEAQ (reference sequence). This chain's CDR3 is CATSGGGASEAFF.

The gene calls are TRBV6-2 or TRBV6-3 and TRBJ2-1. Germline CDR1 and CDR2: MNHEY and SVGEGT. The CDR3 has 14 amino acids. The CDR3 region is CASRTIREGNEQFF.

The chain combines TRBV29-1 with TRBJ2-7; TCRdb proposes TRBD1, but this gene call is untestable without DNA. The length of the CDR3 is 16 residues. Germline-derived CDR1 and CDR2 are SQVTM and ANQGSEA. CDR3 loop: CSVEGGAGTLRGEQYF.

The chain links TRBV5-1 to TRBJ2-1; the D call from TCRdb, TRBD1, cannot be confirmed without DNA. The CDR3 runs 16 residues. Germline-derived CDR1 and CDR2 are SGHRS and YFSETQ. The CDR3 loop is CASSLEDRGTGNEQFF.

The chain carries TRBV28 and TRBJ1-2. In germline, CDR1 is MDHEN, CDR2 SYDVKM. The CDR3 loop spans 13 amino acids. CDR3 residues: CASSLTHGYGYTF.

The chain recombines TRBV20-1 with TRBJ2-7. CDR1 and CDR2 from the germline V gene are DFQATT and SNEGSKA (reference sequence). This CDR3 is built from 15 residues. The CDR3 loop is CSAVILAGDPYEQYF.

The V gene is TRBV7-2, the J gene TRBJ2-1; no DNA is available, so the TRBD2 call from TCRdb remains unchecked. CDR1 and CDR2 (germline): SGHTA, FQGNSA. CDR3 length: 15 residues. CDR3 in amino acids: CASSFSGREYNEQFF.

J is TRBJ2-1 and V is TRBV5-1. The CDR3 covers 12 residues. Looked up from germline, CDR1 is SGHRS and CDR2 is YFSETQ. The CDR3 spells CASSLEGFEQFF.

CDR3 in amino acids: CASSSPVDSYNEQFF. V usage is TRBV7-6 and J usage is TRBJ2-1. Germline-derived CDR1 and CDR2 are SGHVS and FNYEAQ. The CDR3 is 15 residues long. The variable domain in full, with the rest retrieved from reference TRBV7-6 and TRBJ2-1, is GAGVSQSPRYKVTKRGQDVALRCDPISGHVSLYWYRQALGQGPEFLTYFNYEAQQDKSGLPNDRFSAERPEGSISTLTIQRTEQRDSAMYRCASSSPVDSYNEQFFGPGTRLTVL.

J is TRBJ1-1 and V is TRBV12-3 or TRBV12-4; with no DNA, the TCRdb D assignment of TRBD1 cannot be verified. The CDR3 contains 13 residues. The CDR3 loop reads CASSSTGMTEAFF.